This T cell receptor (beta chain) originates from a study of cytomegalovirus exposure and HLA in healthy donors. The study ran its PCR with 60 Vbeta and 13 Jbeta primers. The table came from immunoSEQ multiplex PCR; TCRdb's copy has only in-frame clones and leaves some out. This sample yields roughly 45,000 clones, of which around 56% are seen a single time; 6% belongs to the top ten. In its sample, this clone was seen once. Its target is unknown. The J segment lost 10 bases and the V segment lost 3 bases, leaving 10 bases of the junction unmatched. Per the germline V gene, CDR1 is MNHNS and CDR2 is SASEGT. The CDR3 is made up of 15 amino acids. Regarding the study as a whole: Analyses of presence and absence presupposed an approximately uniform sequencing depth across donors.

This TCR derives from a man in his sixties in good health and CMV-seronegative. The rearrangement uses TRBV6-1 and TRBJ2-1; 9 bases match TRBD2. Sequencing was carried out using PBMCs. The CDR3 region has the DNA TGTGCCAGCAGTGACTATCCGGGACTAGCAGGCGAGCAGTTCTTC. It encodes CASSDYPGLAGEQFF.